The sequence of this T cell receptor (beta chain) was determined in a study of T-cell memory formation after mild COVID-19. On this clonotype itself: The antigen is not known.

The study, taken as a whole, reports: Those CD4+ clones that contracted were mainly in CM and EM (CD8+ ones in EMRA). Cross-reactive memory apparently joined, as some responding clones appeared in pre-infection memory.

TCRdb re-derived calls from the 5' RACE reads in MiXCR, one entry per CDR3 protein. The sample includes approximately 480,000 distinct CDR3 sequences, about 20% seen only once; the top ten take around an eighth. This CDR3 contains 17 residues. Trimming took 1 base from V and 1 from J; bases not matched to a gene: 3. The germline gives CDR1 LGHNA, CDR2 YNFKEQ. The sequencing input was PBMCs or a T cell subset sorted from them (not recorded which). The TCR sequence derives from an adult woman who had mild COVID-19 (a few samples of this study predate the infection). Cell type and time point are not known. The chain combines TRBV4-2 with TRBJ2-3; 12 positions match TRBD2. The CDR3, as DNA: TGTGCCAGCAGCCAAGGTCTAGCGGGAGGGGGCACAGATACGCAGTATTTT. It specifies CASSQGLAGGGTDTQYF.